The 28 T cell receptor beta chains given below trace back to one sample, sequenced in a study of cytomegalovirus exposure and HLA in healthy donors. PCR used 60 Vbeta primers and 13 Jbeta primers. TCRdb keeps only in-frame clones here, not all; method: immunoSEQ multiplex PCR. The sample has roughly 260,000 clones, about four fifths seen once. Sample: PBMCs. The receptors originated from a woman in her thirties or forties in good health and CMV-seropositive.

This clone turned up a few times. J is TRBJ2-3 and V is TRBV28, with TRBD2 matching over 10 bases. J was trimmed by 3 bases and V by 7 bases; bases with no gene match: 4. The CDR3 contains 14 residues. The germline V gene encodes CDR1 MDHEN and CDR2 SYDVKM. This CDR3 is CASTGLAVTDTQYF. Written as DNA, the CDR3 is TGTGCCAGCACCGGACTAGCGGTAACAGATACGCAGTATTTT.

On this clone: Other DNA sequences in this sample translate to the same CDR3. The chain carries TRBV13 and TRBJ2-2; D is possibly TRBD2 (6 bases). V shed 5 bases and J shed 0 bases, with 10 bases lying between them. Germline CDR1 reads PRHDT; CDR2 reads FYEKMQ (reference sequence). This CDR3 comprises 15 residues. The CDR3 sequence is CASSAGPPNTGELFF. The CDR3 DNA reads TGTGCCAGCAGCGCGGGGCCGCCGAACACCGGGGAGCTGTTTTTT. Combining the CDR3 with reference TRBV13 and TRBJ2-2 gives the whole variable domain AAGVIQSPRHLIKEKRETATLKCYPIPRHDTVYWYQQGPGQDPQFLISFYEKMQSDKGSIPDRFSAQQFSDYHSELNMSSLELGDSALYFCASSAGPPNTGELFFGEGSRLTVL.

The chain has TRBV21-1 and TRBJ2-7; the table calls TRBD1, which could not be checked here. TRBV21-1 is a pseudogene segment. The CDR3 sequence is 16 residues long. The CDR3 is CASSKEFTGSRYEQYF. The CDR3 bases are TGTGCCAGCAGCAAAGAGTTCACAGGATCCCGTTACGAGCAGTACTTC.

The rearrangement uses TRBV27 and TRBJ1-1, with D maybe TRBD1 (5 bases). Germline V CDR1 and CDR2: MNHEY, SMNVEV (reference sequence). The CDR3 spans 17 residues. Trimming removed 4 bases from V and 4 bases from J, with 22 bases in between. Here the CDR3 reads CASSSPGAADRVTEAFF. The CDR3 bases are TGTGCCAGCAGTTCGCCTGGGGCGGCCGACCGGGTCACTGAAGCTTTCTTT.

The V gene is TRBV6-1, the J gene TRBJ2-2; 8 bases line up with TRBD2. The CDR3 loop spans 14 amino acids. Germline loops: CDR1 MNHNS, CDR2 SASEGT. The trim removed 8 bases at V and 4 bases at J, leaving 6 bases unmatched. CDR3 sequence reads: CASGREGSTGELFF. The CDR3 nucleotides are TGTGCCAGCGGCCGGGAGGGGAGCACCGGGGAGCTGTTTTTT.

The gene calls are TRBV11-2 and TRBJ1-1, with no clear D. The germline CDR1 and CDR2 sequences are SGHAT and FQNNGV. The CDR3 is made up of 15 amino acids. Trimming cost V 0 bases and J 4 bases, with 12 bases left between them. The CDR3 DNA reads TGTGCCAGCAGCTTAGATTTTGGAGTGGGCACTGAAGCTTTCTTT. This sequence encodes CASSLDFGVGTEAFF.

V gene TRBV7-3 combines with J gene TRBJ2-1, with D unresolved. Germline V lookup: CDR1 SGHTA, CDR2 FQGTGA. The CDR3 has 12 amino acids. Trimming removed 5 bases from V and 7 bases from J, with 9 bases in between. The CDR3 sequence is CASSPSPNEQFF. The CDR3 coding sequence is TGTGCCAGCAGCCCCAGTCCAAATGAGCAGTTCTTC.

The genes are TRBV7-2 and TRBJ1-1, with 9 bases matching TRBD1. The CDR3 is made up of 13 amino acids. V shed 3 bases and J 11 bases; nucleotides not matched to a gene: 7. The germline V gene has CDR1 SGHTA and CDR2 FQGNSA. CDR3 nucleotide sequence: TGTGCCAGCAGCTTGAGGACAGGGGATTCGGCTTTCTTT. Translation gives CASSLRTGDSAFF.

This rearrangement joins TRBV2 to TRBJ1-1; perhaps TRBD1 as D (5 bases). Looked up from germline, CDR1 is SNHLY and CDR2 is FYNNEI. Trimming cost V 7 bases and J 4 bases, with 16 bases left between them. The CDR3 loop spans 14 amino acids. CDR3 region: CASKQATQATEAFF. CDR3 bases: TGTGCCAGCAAACAGGCTACACAAGCCACTGAAGCTTTCTTT.

This clone appeared a single time. The junction shows a germline mismatch at one end, possibly a read error. The CDR3 nucleotides are TGTGCCAGCAAGGCTAGCGGGCCCCAAGAGGCCCAGTACTTC. Amino acid sequence: CASKASGPQEAQYF. J is TRBJ2-5 and V is TRBV2; 8 bases line up with TRBD2. The CDR3 is made up of 14 amino acids. CDR1 is SNHLY, CDR2 FYNNEI, per germline.

V is TRBV5-1 and J is TRBJ1-2, with TRBD1 matching 8 bases. The trim removed 2 bases at V and 8 bases at J, leaving 5 bases unmatched. The CDR3 loop spans 13 amino acids. Germline CDR1 is SGHRS and CDR2 is YFSETQ. CDR3 nucleotides: TGCGCCAGCAGCTTCGGACAGGGCGAAGGCTACACCTTC. As protein: CASSFGQGEGYTF.

J is TRBJ2-1 and V is TRBV4-1, with 11 bases aligning to TRBD2. After removal of 0 bases from V and 7 bases from J, the junction contained 8 bases not matched to a gene. Germline V gene lookup returns CDR1 MGHRA and CDR2 YSYEKL. CDR3 size: 17 residues. The CDR3 coding sequence is TGCGCCAGCAGCCAAGATGGGGGGGGACTAGCGGAGAATGAGCAGTTCTTC. It codes for CASSQDGGGLAENEQFF.

The CDR3 reads CAIGASVSTDTQYF. DNA for the CDR3: TGTGCCATCGGGGCTAGCGTCAGCACAGATACGCAGTATTTT. The chain is built from TRBV10-3 and TRBJ2-3, with D perhaps TRBD2 (6 bases). V was trimmed by 8 bases and J by 0 bases, leaving 12 bases between them. There are 14 residues in the CDR3. The germline V gene has CDR1 ENHRY and CDR2 SYGVKD.

The chain joins TRBV28 to TRBJ1-2; D is uncertain. The CDR3 runs 12 residues. The V gene's germline CDR1 is MDHEN and CDR2 SYDVKM. Trimming took off 3 bases at V and 4 bases at J, with 6 bases between the two ends. As DNA, the CDR3 is TGTGCCAGCAGTTTGGGCGTCTATGGCTACACCTTC. Translated, it gives CASSLGVYGYTF.

The chain joins TRBV6-5 to TRBJ1-3; TRBD1 might be the D (6 bases). Between the trimmed V and J ends, which lost 5 bases and 0 bases, there was a span of 11 bases. The CDR3 sequence is 15 residues long. Germline-derived CDR1 and CDR2 are MNHEY and SVGAGI. CDR3 protein: CASSRTGPSGNTIYF. The CDR3 DNA reads TGTGCCAGCAGTCGAACAGGGCCCTCTGGAAACACCATATATTTT.

The rearrangement uses TRBV7-9 and TRBJ2-5; TRBD1 agrees at 12 bases. Germline V gene data show CDR1 as SEHNR and CDR2 as FQNEAQ (reference sequence). V was clipped by 5 bases and J by 7 bases; unmatched bases: 11. The CDR3 has 16 amino acids. The CDR3 bases are TGTGCCAGCAGCCCCATCCAGGGGACAGGGGGCGGGACCCAGTACTTC. Translating it yields CASSPIQGTGGGTQYF.

V gene TRBV18 combines with J gene TRBJ2-3; D is undetermined. The CDR3 spans 13 residues. The V gene lost 5 bases and the J gene lost 2 bases, with 8 bases spanning the gap. The germline CDR1 and CDR2 sequences are KGHSH and LQKENI. The CDR3 bases are TGTGCCAGCTCAACGAGCTTCACAGATACGCAGTATTTT. Amino acid sequence: CASSTSFTDTQYF.

The rearrangement uses TRBV27 and TRBJ2-7; D perhaps matches TRBD1 (5 bases). CDR1 MNHEY and CDR2 SMNVEV come from the germline V gene (reference sequence). CDR3 size: 13 residues. V gave up 2 bases and J gave up 3 bases, with 8 bases separating them. In nucleotides, the CDR3 is TGTGCCAGCAGTTTAAGCGACAGCTACGAGCAGTACTTC. Translated, it gives CASSLSDSYEQYF.

On this clone: Other DNA sequences in the same sample also yield this CDR3. The chain links TRBV5-1 to TRBJ1-2; tentative D call: TRBD1 (6 bases). The CDR3 totals 13 residues. Germline loops: CDR1 SGHRS, CDR2 YFSETQ. The V end was cut by 0 bases, the J end by 5 bases, with 8 bases between. This CDR3 reads CASSLGTAYGYTF. CDR3 nucleotides: TGCGCCAGCAGCTTGGGGACAGCTTATGGCTACACCTTC.

The chain combines TRBV10-3 with TRBJ2-4; D is perhaps TRBD2 (6 bases). Germline CDR1 is ENHRY and CDR2 is SYGVKD. CDR3 length: 16 residues. V was pared by 0 bases and J by 0 bases, with 9 bases between. This CDR3 is CAISESGTVAKNIQYF. The CDR3 nucleotides are TGTGCCATCAGTGAGTCCGGGACTGTAGCCAAAAACATTCAGTACTTC.

V and J are TRBV5-6 and TRBJ1-2, with unresolved D. The germline V gene has CDR1 SGHDT and CDR2 YYEEEE. This CDR3 is 15 amino acids long. Trimming pared 0 bases from V and 2 bases from J, leaving 11 bases between. This CDR3 reads CASSLVGGRNYGYTF. The DNA for the CDR3 is TGTGCCAGCAGCTTGGTTGGAGGGAGAAACTATGGCTACACCTTC.

The rearrangement links TRBV19 to TRBJ2-3; D is unclear. Trimming cost V 1 base and J 4 bases, with 15 bases left between them. Germline V gives CDR1 LNHDA, CDR2 SQIVND (reference sequence). The CDR3 runs 16 residues. CDR3 loop: CASSIAPSNSPDTQYF. The CDR3 DNA reads TGTGCCAGTAGTATAGCGCCCAGTAATTCCCCAGATACGCAGTATTTT.

The V and J genes are TRBV12-5 and TRBJ2-3; TRBD1 might be the D (6 bases). The CDR3 sequence is 15 residues long. CDR1 LGHNT and CDR2 FRNRAP come from the germline V gene. The ends were cut back, 5 bases at V and 3 bases at J, with 15 bases in the middle. The chain's CDR3 is CASGEQQGRTDTQYF. CDR3 DNA sequence: TGTGCTAGTGGTGAGCAGCAGGGGCGGACAGATACGCAGTATTTT.

This sequence joins TRBV5-1 and TRBJ2-3; 9 bases fit TRBD2. The CDR3 runs to 15 residues. Germline V gene lookup returns CDR1 SGHRS and CDR2 YFSETQ. J gave up 3 bases and V 4 bases, and 6 bases lay outside the gene matches. DNA of the CDR3: TGCGCCAGCAGCATTTTAGCGGGAGTAACAGATACGCAGTATTTT. Its translation is CASSILAGVTDTQYF.

The rearrangement joins TRBV29-1 to TRBJ2-1; TRBD2 agrees at 15 bases. The CDR3 consists of 19 residues. Per the germline V gene, CDR1 is SQVTM and CDR2 is ANQGSEA. V shed 2 bases and J 7 bases; nucleotides not matched to a gene: 15. The CDR3 bases are TGCAGCGTTGAACTCCCTCTGGCGGGAGGACTAGCGGGAGGGAATGAGCAGTTCTTC. Encoded protein: CSVELPLAGGLAGGNEQFF.

The V and J genes are TRBV18 and TRBJ1-6; D call uncertain. The CDR3 spans 14 residues. Germline values: CDR1 KGHSH, CDR2 LQKENI. V was trimmed by 2 bases and J by 8 bases, leaving 10 bases between them. The CDR3 protein is CASSPDPGYSPLHF. The CDR3 region has the DNA TGTGCCAGCTCACCAGACCCGGGTTATTCACCCCTCCACTTT.

The chain has TRBV19 and TRBJ2-1; possible D gene TRBD1, 6 bases. This CDR3 is 15 amino acids long. The germline V and J ends were trimmed by 2 bases and 4 bases, with 12 bases remaining between them. The V gene's germline CDR1 is LNHDA and CDR2 SQIVND (reference sequence). The CDR3 DNA reads as TGTGCCAGTAGTATACGCCAGGGGTTATACAATGAGCAGTTCTTC. This encodes CASSIRQGLYNEQFF.

This chain uses TRBV4-3 with TRBJ1-5; a possible D gene is TRBD1 (6 bases). From germline, CDR1 is LGHNA and CDR2 YSLEER. V was clipped by 6 bases and J by 11 bases, with 17 bases between them. The CDR3 has 13 residues. CDR3 nucleotide sequence: TGCGCCAGCAGTCCGGACAGATCAGCGGCCCAGCATTTT. It encodes CASSPDRSAAQHF.